The clone carrying this T cell receptor beta chain rates as medium-sized (0.01 to 0.1%). What it binds is not known. Study outcomes and limitations: Under 2.2% of tumor Treg sequences matched blood Tregs or memory cells. Tumor memory CD4+ T cell TCR gene usage was found to cluster with blood and lymph node memory CD4+ cells and with lymph node naive CD4+ cells.

The TRBV12-4/TRBJ1-2 clonotypes were amplified using barcode primers with ligated adaptors. TCRdb independently ran MiXCR on the multiplex PCR reads; one entry per CDR3 protein. Here the sample spans 1,500 to 2,500 distinct CDR3 sequences, 1% to 1.5% being singletons. Purified naive CD4+ T cells were depleted of CD25+ Tregs. V gave up 4 bases and J gave up 9 bases, with 18 bases separating them. CDR3 length equals 14 residues. This TCR was sampled from a female donor with breast cancer. Sequencing used naive CD4+ T cells sorted from blood. Subset in this sample: naive CD4+ T cells, CD4+CD45RA+CD25-. This chain uses TRBV12-3 or TRBV12-4 with TRBJ1-2, with D uncertain. Here the CDR3 reads CASSSEDGQWSYTF. The CDR3, as DNA: TGTGCCAGCAGTTCCGAGGACGGGCAATGGAGCTACACCTTC.